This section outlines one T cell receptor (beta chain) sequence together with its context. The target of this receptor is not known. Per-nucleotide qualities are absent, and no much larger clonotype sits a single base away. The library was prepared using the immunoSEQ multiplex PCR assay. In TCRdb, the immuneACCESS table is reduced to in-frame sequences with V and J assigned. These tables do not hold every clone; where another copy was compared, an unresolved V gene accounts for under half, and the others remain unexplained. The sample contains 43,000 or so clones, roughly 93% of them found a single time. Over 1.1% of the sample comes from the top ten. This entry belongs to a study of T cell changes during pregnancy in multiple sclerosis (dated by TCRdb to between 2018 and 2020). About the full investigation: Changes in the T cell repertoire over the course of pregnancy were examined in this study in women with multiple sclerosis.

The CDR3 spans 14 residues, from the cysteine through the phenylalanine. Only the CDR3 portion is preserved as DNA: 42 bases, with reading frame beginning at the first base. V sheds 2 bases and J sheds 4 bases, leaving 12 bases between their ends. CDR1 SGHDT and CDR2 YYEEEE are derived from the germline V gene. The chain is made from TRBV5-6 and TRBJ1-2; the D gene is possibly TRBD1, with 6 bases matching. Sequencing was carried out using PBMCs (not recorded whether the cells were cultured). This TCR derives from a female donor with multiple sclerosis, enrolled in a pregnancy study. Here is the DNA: TGTGCCAGCAGCTTACAGGGAGGGAGCTATGGCTACACCTTC. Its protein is CASSLQGGSYGYTF.